The 32 T cell receptor beta chains listed next were all sequenced from one sample in a study of cytomegalovirus exposure and HLA in healthy donors. Researchers ran the PCR with 60 Vbeta and 13 Jbeta primers. Generated by immunoSEQ multiplex PCR, the TCRdb table keeps only in-frame clones and is missing some. The data contain fewer than 150,000 clones, around 73% of them singletons. The sequencing input was PBMCs. The receptors stem from a human donor in good health.

CDR3 coding DNA: TGTGCCAGCAGTGACCGTAGGGGCGATGAAAAACTGTTTTTT. This encodes CASSDRRGDEKLFF. This chain connects TRBV2 to TRBJ1-4, with TRBD1 as a possible D gene (5 bases). The CDR3 has 14 residues. Germline V CDR1 and CDR2: SNHLY, FYNNEI. V gave up 3 bases and J gave up 6 bases, with 11 bases separating them.

The gene calls are TRBV28 and TRBJ2-7, with D perhaps TRBD1 (6 bases). The V gene's germline CDR1 is MDHEN and CDR2 SYDVKM. This CDR3 is 14 amino acids long. Trimming pared 4 bases from V and 3 bases from J, leaving 13 bases between. The CDR3: CASSSLDRYYEQYF. The CDR3 DNA is TGTGCCAGCAGTTCCCTCGACAGGTACTACGAGCAGTACTTC.

V gene TRBV5-1 combines with J gene TRBJ2-5; 10 bases agree with TRBD1. With 2 bases clipped from V and 4 bases from J, the junction kept 5 bases outside the gene matches. Per the germline V gene, CDR1 is SGHRS and CDR2 is YFSETQ. The CDR3 has 15 residues. DNA of the CDR3: TGCGCCAGCAGCTTCCTTGGGACAGGGGTAGAGACCCAGTACTTC. It is translated as CASSFLGTGVETQYF.

The V call is TRBV19, the J call TRBJ2-6, with D possibly being TRBD1 (5 bases). Germline lookup yields CDR1 LNHDA and CDR2 SQIVND (reference sequence). V was pared by 5 bases and J by 0 bases, with 11 bases between. The CDR3 loop spans 16 amino acids. In nucleotides, the CDR3 is TGTGCCAGTAGTCCCAGGGCCTACTCTGGGGCCAACGTCCTGACTTTC. It translates to CASSPRAYSGANVLTF.

The gene calls are TRBV6-5 and TRBJ2-2; 11 nucleotides align to TRBD2. The CDR3 has 16 residues. The V segment lost 4 bases and the J segment 5 bases; nucleotides outside the gene matches: 6. In germline, CDR1 is MNHEY, CDR2 SVGAGI. For the CDR3, the DNA is TGTGCCAGCAGTTCGACTAGCGGGATCCGAACCGGGGAGCTGTTTTTT. As protein: CASSSTSGIRTGELFF.

CDR3 DNA: TGTGCCAGCAGTTACACAGGTAGCGAAGCTTTCTTT. Its protein is CASSYTGSEAFF. The chain is built from TRBV27 and TRBJ1-1; D perhaps matches TRBD1 (5 bases). The length of the CDR3 is 12 residues. V dropped 4 bases and J dropped 8 bases, with 11 bases sitting between them. Germline assignment: CDR1 MNHEY and CDR2 SMNVEV (reference sequence).

This clone has a single count. The chain employs TRBV6-5 and TRBJ1-5, with no clear D. The CDR3 is 13 amino acids. V was pared by 4 bases and J by 5 bases, with 9 bases between. Germline values: CDR1 MNHEY, CDR2 SVGAGI. CDR3 sequence reads: CASSSSVDQPQHF. The CDR3 DNA sequence: TGTGCCAGCAGTTCGTCCGTCGATCAGCCCCAGCATTTT.

The CDR3: CASTQQGGSQPQHF. The CDR3 region has the DNA TGTGCCAGCACCCAACAGGGAGGGAGTCAGCCCCAGCATTTT. The V and J genes are TRBV6-1 and TRBJ1-5; TRBD1 is a possible D gene (6 bases). V was shortened by 7 bases and J by 6 bases, with 16 bases between the two germline ends. There are 14 residues in the CDR3. From germline, CDR1 is MNHNS and CDR2 SASEGT.

Only a few counts were recorded for this clone. This chain joins TRBV7-8 and TRBJ1-2; D is unclear. Trimming pared 5 bases from V and 3 bases from J, leaving 13 bases between. Germline assignment: CDR1 SGHVS and CDR2 FQNEAQ. The CDR3 contains 14 residues. The DNA for the CDR3 is TGTGCCAGCAGCCCCCAATCAGTCGACTATGGCTACACCTTC. Its translation is CASSPQSVDYGYTF.

This clone occurred once. Within the sample, other DNA sequences also encode this same CDR3. V usage is TRBV7-9 and J usage is TRBJ2-7; 9 positions match TRBD2. Per the germline V gene, CDR1 is SEHNR and CDR2 is FQNEAQ (reference sequence). V trimming: 2 bases; J trimming: 1 base; junction bases outside the gene matches: 3. The CDR3 contains 15 residues. DNA for the CDR3: TGTGCCAGCAGCTTAACTAGCGGGTCGTCCTACGAGCAGTACTTC. It specifies CASSLTSGSSYEQYF.

This clone appeared a few times. The chain employs TRBV5-1 and TRBJ2-2; the match to TRBD1 covers 7 bases. Trimming took 0 bases from V and 4 from J; bases not matched to a gene: 3. CDR3 length: 15 residues. The V gene's germline CDR1 is SGHRS and CDR2 YFSETQ. The CDR3, as DNA: TGCGCCAGCAGCTTGGCACAGGGGTTCACCGGGGAGCTGTTTTTT. Its protein is CASSLAQGFTGELFF.

This chain links TRBV5-1 with TRBJ2-1, with a tentative D call TRBD2 (6 bases). The germline V and J ends were trimmed by 0 bases and 7 bases, with 17 bases remaining between them. Germline V lookup: CDR1 SGHRS, CDR2 YFSETQ. The CDR3 is made up of 16 amino acids. CDR3 in amino acids: CASSLDSGPFRNEQFF. The CDR3 coding sequence is TGCGCCAGCAGCTTGGATAGCGGACCCTTCAGGAATGAGCAGTTCTTC.

The V and J genes are TRBV5-1 and TRBJ2-1; 14 bases match TRBD2. The V and J ends lost 3 bases and 0 bases, in that order; junction bases with no gene match: 5. The CDR3 is 18 residues long. Germline CDR1 and CDR2: SGHRS and YFSETQ. CDR3 sequence (DNA): TGCGCCAGCAGCTCGGGACTAGCGGGGGCGCTCTCCTACAATGAGCAGTTCTTC. The encoded protein is CASSSGLAGALSYNEQFF.

This chain links TRBV19 with TRBJ2-2, with TRBD2 matching 11 bases. Unmatched junction bases numbered 0, after V lost 3 bases and J lost 0 bases. Germline values: CDR1 LNHDA, CDR2 SQIVND (reference sequence). The CDR3 runs 16 residues. CDR3 residues: CASSMGLAANTGELFF. DNA of the CDR3: TGTGCCAGTAGTATGGGACTAGCGGCGAACACCGGGGAGCTGTTTTTT.

The CDR3 nucleotides read TGTGCCACCAGCAGGGCCAACAAGAAAGTTGAAGCTTTCTTT. It is translated as CATSRANKKVEAFF. V gene TRBV15 combines with J gene TRBJ1-1; D is ambiguous. V lost 3 bases and J 7 bases, leaving 15 bases between the germline ends. Germline loops: CDR1 LNHNV, CDR2 YYDKDF (reference sequence). The CDR3 extends over 14 amino acids.

The chain joins TRBV5-4 to TRBJ1-2; 8 positions match TRBD1. The CDR3 is made up of 14 amino acids. Germline CDR1 SGHNT, CDR2 YYREEE (reference sequence). V lost 4 bases, J lost 4 bases, and 6 bases stayed unmatched. CDR3 nucleotide sequence: TGTGCCAGCAGCGCTGGACAGGGACCCTATGGCTACACCTTC. Translation: CASSAGQGPYGYTF.

The rearrangement uses TRBV27 and TRBJ2-7; 8 bases align to TRBD1. V lost 3 bases, J lost 4 bases, and 8 bases stayed unmatched. CDR1 MNHEY and CDR2 SMNVEV come from the germline V gene (reference sequence). The CDR3 is 15 residues long. The CDR3: CASSLGAGGRYEQYF. CDR3 nucleotides: TGTGCCAGCAGTTTGGGGGCAGGGGGCAGGTACGAGCAGTACTTC.

V gene TRBV19 combines with J gene TRBJ2-3, with D possibly TRBD2 on 5 matching bases. The ends were cut back, 6 bases at V and 2 bases at J, with 12 bases in the middle. Germline assignment: CDR1 LNHDA and CDR2 SQIVND (reference sequence). This CDR3 has 14 residues. CDR3 coding DNA: TGTGCCAGTAGAGGGCGGGTTACCACAGATACGCAGTATTTT. Residues: CASRGRVTTDTQYF.

Only a few counts were recorded for this clone. The chain is built from TRBV9 and TRBJ2-1; 9 nucleotides line up with TRBD2. The CDR3 length is 15 residues. Losses at the gene ends were 4 bases for V and 2 bases for J; bases not matched to a gene: 4. CDR1 is SGDLS and CDR2 is YYNGEE in the germline V gene. CDR3 DNA sequence: TGTGCCAGCAGCAAGGGCGGGGGGGCCTACAATGAGCAGTTCTTC. This sequence encodes CASSKGGGAYNEQFF.

The chain couples TRBV5-5 to TRBJ1-2; 7 bases map to TRBD1. Losses at the gene ends were 3 bases for V and 3 bases for J; bases not matched to a gene: 14. In germline, CDR1 is SGHKS, CDR2 YYEKEE (reference sequence). This CDR3 spans 17 amino acids. Here the CDR3 reads CASSSRQGRLFDYGYTF. In DNA, the CDR3 is TGTGCCAGCAGCTCAAGACAGGGAAGGCTCTTTGACTATGGCTACACCTTC.

The chain recombines TRBV28 with TRBJ1-2; perhaps TRBD1 as D (5 bases). This CDR3 comprises 14 residues. The germline V and J ends were trimmed by 5 bases and 4 bases, with 14 bases remaining between them. Germline CDR1 reads MDHEN; CDR2 reads SYDVKM. CDR3 bases: TGTGCCAGCAGTCTGGGGGGACGGAGCTATGGCTACACCTTC. Protein product: CASSLGGRSYGYTF.

The chain employs TRBV12-5 and TRBJ1-2; D gene ambiguous. Germline assignment: CDR1 LGHNT and CDR2 FRNRAP. The ends were cut back, 0 bases at V and 6 bases at J, with 20 bases in the middle. The CDR3 spans 17 residues. CDR3 sequence (DNA): TGTGCTAGTGGTTTGGTACCCCTCGTACCTGACATCGATGGCTACACCTTC. Its protein product is CASGLVPLVPDIDGYTF.

Only a few counts were recorded for this clone. One end of the junction is discordant with germline, which a read error may explain. The J gene is TRBJ2-2, the V gene TRBV7-7; TRBD1 agrees at 8 bases. The CDR3 is 16 amino acids. The germline V gene encodes CDR1 SSHAT and CDR2 FNYEAQ (reference sequence). Written as DNA, the CDR3 is TGTGCTAGCACCCCCACCTGGACAGGGACCACCGGGGAGCTGTTTTTT. As protein: CASTPTWTGTTGELFF.

With regard to this clone: At one boundary the junction diverges from the germline segment, which might be a read error. The chain uses TRBV7-9 and TRBJ2-7, with TRBD1 matching over 7 bases. The length of the CDR3 is 12 residues. Germline CDR1 and CDR2: SEHNR and FQNEAQ (reference sequence). CDR3 coding DNA: TGTTCCAGCAGCTGGGGACAGTCTGGGAAGTACTTC. Its protein is CSSSWGQSGKYF.

The chain employs TRBV2 and TRBJ2-1; D not certain. The CDR3 totals 13 residues. V lost 3 bases to trimming and J lost 4 bases, with 7 bases between them. CDR1 and CDR2 (germline): SNHLY, FYNNEI. The CDR3 DNA reads TGTGCCAGCAGTGAGAGACATTACAATGAGCAGTTCTTC. As protein: CASSERHYNEQFF.

CDR3 residues: CASSDRGQKETQYF. Written as DNA, the CDR3 is TGTGCCAGCAGTGATAGGGGCCAAAAAGAGACCCAGTACTTC. The chain recombines TRBV2 with TRBJ2-5; D may be TRBD1 (5 bases). The V and J ends lost 3 bases and 3 bases respectively, with 11 bases between them. From germline, CDR1 is SNHLY and CDR2 FYNNEI. The CDR3 spans 14 residues.

This chain joins TRBV5-1 and TRBJ2-1; D uncertain. Germline V CDR1 and CDR2: SGHRS, YFSETQ. V was clipped by 4 bases and J by 0 bases, with 14 bases between them. CDR3 length equals 16 residues. CDR3 sequence: CASSLTLKPSYNEQFF. The DNA for the CDR3 is TGCGCCAGCAGCCTCACTTTAAAACCCTCCTACAATGAGCAGTTCTTC.

This chain uses TRBV6-5 with TRBJ2-1; perhaps TRBD1 as D (5 bases). Per germline, CDR1 MNHEY and CDR2 SVGAGI. CDR3 length: 13 amino acids. V gave up 7 bases and J gave up 4 bases, with 11 bases separating them. The CDR3 DNA follows: TGTGCCAGCACTCCCCCAGGGTACAATGAGCAGTTCTTC. Translating gives CASTPPGYNEQFF.

The table lists this clone with a count of one. The chain recombines TRBV2 with TRBJ2-4; a weak D match, TRBD1 (5 bases). Trimming removed 3 bases at V and 0 bases at J, with 12 bases between. CDR3 length: 16 residues. Per the germline V gene, CDR1 is SNHLY and CDR2 is FYNNEI. This chain's CDR3 is CASSESRALAKNIQYF. The CDR3 DNA reads as TGTGCCAGCAGTGAGTCCAGGGCACTAGCCAAAAACATTCAGTACTTC.

The chain recombines TRBV6-1 with TRBJ2-2; D remains unclear. CDR1 is MNHNS and CDR2 is SASEGT in the germline V gene. The CDR3 covers 11 residues. The CDR3 reads CAGSLAGELFF. In nucleotides, the CDR3 is TGTGCGGGCTCTTTAGCCGGGGAGCTGTTTTTT.

Written as DNA, the CDR3 is TGTGCCAGCAGCAACCCCAGTTGGGAAGCTTTCTTT. This translates into CASSNPSWEAFF. V gene TRBV6-5 combines with J gene TRBJ1-1; no clear D gene. V lost 6 bases to trimming and J lost 8 bases, with 13 bases between them. The germline gives CDR1 MNHEY, CDR2 SVGAGI. The CDR3 totals 12 residues.

This chain's CDR3 is CASSYEDNEQFF. CDR3 DNA sequence: TGTGCCAGCAGTTACGAGGACAATGAGCAGTTCTTC. This chain joins TRBV6-6 and TRBJ2-1; no firm D call. V was trimmed by 2 bases and J by 5 bases, leaving 4 bases between them. Per the germline V gene, CDR1 is MNHNY and CDR2 is SVGAGI (reference sequence). The CDR3 has 12 amino acids.